A single sample gave rise to the 32 T cell receptor beta chains below, sequenced in a study of blood T cell repertoires in COVID-19. Data came from immunoSEQ multiplex PCR; TCRdb stores just in-frame clones and leaves some out. The sample has about 150,000 clones, roughly 85% seen once. Material: PBMCs or T cells enriched from blood (not recorded which). The receptor set was obtained from a woman in her 70s in a cohort exposed to, infected with or recovered from COVID-19 (not recorded which).

A single count supports this clone. This chain connects TRBV7-2 to TRBJ1-1; D uncertain. The CDR3 consists of 13 residues. Germline V gene lookup returns CDR1 SGHTA and CDR2 FQGNSA. Between the trimmed V and J ends, which lost 5 bases and 7 bases, there was a span of 14 bases. Here the CDR3 DNA reads TGTGCCAGCAGCATCTCACCCGGGGTTGAAGCTTTCTTT. Amino acids: CASSISPGVEAFF.

The chain recombines TRBV29-1 with TRBJ1-3; the D is unclear. The CDR3 is made up of 11 amino acids. CDR1 is SQVTM, CDR2 ANQGSEA, per germline. Trimming left V 4 bases short and J 4 bases short, with 5 bases between. In nucleotides, the CDR3 is TGCAGCGTTGTGCGAGGAAACACCATATATTTT. Protein sequence: CSVVRGNTIYF.

The CDR3 region is CASSSGQGKGAAELYF. CDR3 sequence (DNA): TGTGCCAGCAGTTCGGGACAGGGGAAGGGGGCCGCCGAATTGTACTTC. The genes are TRBV28 and TRBJ2-4, with 10 bases fitting TRBD1. The V gene's germline CDR1 is MDHEN and CDR2 SYDVKM. CDR3 length: 16 residues. Germline trimming cut 4 bases from V and 15 bases from J; bases unmatched to any gene: 18.

This chain links TRBV6-1 with TRBJ1-1; D might be TRBD1 (6 bases). CDR3 length: 12 amino acids. The V end was cut by 6 bases, the J end by 3 bases, with 8 bases between. CDR1 is MNHNS, CDR2 SASEGT, per germline. The CDR3 loop reads CASSRQDTEAFF. The CDR3 DNA is TGTGCCAGCAGCCGACAGGACACTGAAGCTTTCTTT.

The CDR3 DNA sequence: TGTGCCAGCAGCTCCACGGGAGGGCCCTTGGAGCAGTACTTC. Protein sequence: CASSSTGGPLEQYF. This chain connects TRBV7-2 to TRBJ2-7; 8 positions match TRBD2. Germline V gene data show CDR1 as SGHTA and CDR2 as FQGNSA. The V gene end was trimmed by 4 bases and the J gene end by 7 bases; junction bases not matched to a gene: 9. The CDR3 contains 14 residues.

The V gene is TRBV5-5, the J gene TRBJ2-1, with 9 bases aligning to TRBD1. Germline CDR1 is SGHKS and CDR2 is YYEKEE (reference sequence). The CDR3 has 15 residues. J was trimmed by 14 bases and V by 1 base; bases with no gene match: 13. The DNA for the CDR3 is TGTGCCAGCAGCTTGACCGGGACAGGGAGCCCCCGGGAGTTCTTC. It specifies CASSLTGTGSPREFF.

The chain is built from TRBV3-1 (or the pseudogene TRBV3-2) and TRBJ2-7, with a weak D call TRBD2 (5 bases). The V gene's germline CDR1 is LGHDT and CDR2 YNNKEL (reference sequence). Trimming stripped 1 base from V and 3 bases from J, with 22 bases between. The CDR3 spans 18 residues. The CDR3 loop reads CASSQVALYSGKVYEQYF. The DNA of the CDR3 is TGTGCCAGCAGCCAAGTCGCTCTATACAGCGGTAAAGTCTACGAGCAGTACTTC.

V gene TRBV6-1 combines with J gene TRBJ1-2, with a possible D match to TRBD1 (5 bases). Trimming shortened V by 4 bases and J by 8 bases, and 23 bases separated the two germline ends. Looked up from germline, CDR1 is MNHNS and CDR2 is SASEGT. This CDR3 region has 16 residues. The CDR3 sequence is CASSAGWGGGSEGYTF. The CDR3 DNA is TGTGCCAGCAGTGCGGGTTGGGGGGGAGGGAGCGAAGGCTACACCTTC.

The table lists this clone with a few counts. The J gene is TRBJ2-1, the V gene TRBV27; a weak D match, TRBD1 (5 bases). The V gene lost 6 bases and the J gene lost 6 bases, with 18 bases spanning the gap. CDR1 is MNHEY and CDR2 is SMNVEV in the germline V gene (reference sequence). The CDR3 is made up of 15 amino acids. The CDR3 nucleotides are TGTGCCAGCAGGCCACAGGACCTCCCGGGCAATGAGCAGTTCTTC. This gives the protein CASRPQDLPGNEQFF.

This rearrangement joins TRBV4-1 to TRBJ2-7, with 12 bases aligning to TRBD2. This CDR3 is built from 18 residues. Germline loops: CDR1 MGHRA, CDR2 YSYEKL. V lost 2 bases to trimming and J lost 2 bases; unmatched junction nucleotides: 10. The CDR3 sequence: CASSQRNPGLAGTYEQYF. The CDR3 region has the DNA TGCGCCAGCAGCCAAAGAAACCCGGGACTAGCGGGCACCTACGAGCAGTACTTC.

The chain recombines TRBV21-1 with TRBJ2-1; the table's TRBD1 call for D was not verified on the DNA. TRBV21-1 counts as a pseudogene. The CDR3 spans 18 residues. DNA for the CDR3: TGTGCCAGCAGCAAAGTCCCGACAGGGTTTCGTCACTACAATGAGCAGTTCTTC. It codes for CASSKVPTGFRHYNEQFF.

This clone has only a few counts. The rearrangement uses TRBV11-2 and TRBJ2-2, with 9 bases fitting TRBD1. The V gene's germline CDR1 is SGHAT and CDR2 FQNNGV. With 6 bases clipped from V and 4 bases from J, the junction kept 12 bases outside the gene matches. The CDR3 contains 17 residues. This CDR3 is CASSSNPGTGTTGELFF. CDR3 DNA sequence: TGTGCCAGCAGTTCAAATCCCGGGACAGGGACCACCGGGGAGCTGTTTTTT.

The chain uses TRBV7-3 and TRBJ2-1; 8 nucleotides agree with TRBD1. The CDR3 loop spans 16 amino acids. J gave up 5 bases and V 5 bases, and 11 bases lay outside the gene matches. CDR1 is SGHTA and CDR2 is FQGTGA in the germline V gene. The CDR3 bases are TGTGCCAGCAGCCTCCGCCGACAGGGGAGAAACAATGAGCAGTTCTTC. Protein sequence: CASSLRRQGRNNEQFF.

V gene TRBV19 combines with J gene TRBJ2-7, with TRBD2 matching over 13 bases. V gave up 5 bases and J gave up 2 bases; unmatched junction bases: 15. The germline V gene has CDR1 LNHDA and CDR2 SQIVND (reference sequence). CDR3 length: 19 amino acids. The chain's CDR3 is CASSAHQGLAGRSTYEQYF. CDR3 DNA sequence: TGTGCCAGTAGTGCCCATCAGGGACTAGCGGGAAGGTCTACCTACGAGCAGTACTTC. Full variable domain (remainder filled in from reference TRBV19 and TRBJ2-7): DGGITQSPKYLFRKEGQNVTLSCEQNLNHDAMYWYRQDPGQGLRLIYYSQIVNDFQKGDIAEGYSVSREKKESFPLTVTSAQKNPTAFYLCASSAHQGLAGRSTYEQYFGPGTRLTVT.

This rearrangement joins TRBV10-3 to TRBJ2-1; 7 bases line up with TRBD2. Germline assignment: CDR1 ENHRY and CDR2 SYGVKD. The V gene end was trimmed by 8 bases and the J gene end by 8 bases; junction bases not matched to a gene: 12. The CDR3 contains 14 residues. The CDR3 loop reads CAIYTGLPWDEQFF. For the CDR3, the DNA is TGTGCCATCTACACGGGACTACCTTGGGATGAGCAGTTCTTC.

V gene TRBV18 combines with J gene TRBJ2-7; a possible D gene is TRBD2 (7 bases). The CDR3 length is 14 residues. Trimming cost V 2 bases and J 5 bases, with 13 bases left between them. The germline gives CDR1 KGHSH, CDR2 LQKENI. CDR3 protein: CASSPFGGGDEQYF. CDR3 in DNA: TGTGCCAGCTCACCATTTGGGGGGGGCGACGAGCAGTACTTC.

This clone was seen more than once but under ten times. The chain recombines TRBV29-1 with TRBJ2-3, with 11 bases that match TRBD2. Per germline, CDR1 SQVTM and CDR2 ANQGSEA. J was trimmed by 2 bases and V by 6 bases; bases with no gene match: 7. The CDR3 spans 15 residues. The CDR3 reads CSVSGTSGLTDTQYF. In DNA, the CDR3 is TGCAGCGTCTCCGGGACTAGCGGTCTCACAGATACGCAGTATTTT.

The CDR3 protein is CASRKTGFGSPLHF. CDR3 nucleotides: TGTGCCAGCAGGAAAACAGGGTTCGGCTCACCCCTCCACTTT. The chain couples TRBV6-5 to TRBJ1-6; a weak D match, TRBD1 (6 bases). The CDR3 contains 14 residues. The V gene lost 6 bases and the J gene lost 10 bases, with 16 bases spanning the gap. Germline V gives CDR1 MNHEY, CDR2 SVGAGI.

The V call is TRBV7-9, the J call TRBJ2-4; the D is unclear. The V gene's germline CDR1 is SEHNR and CDR2 FQNEAQ (reference sequence). Deletions cut 1 base from V and 3 bases from J, with 7 bases between. The CDR3 loop spans 14 amino acids. CDR3: CASSLGGNKNIQYF. The DNA for the CDR3 is TGTGCCAGCAGCTTAGGCGGAAACAAAAACATTCAGTACTTC. The full variable domain, completed using reference TRBV7-9 and TRBJ2-4, is DTGVSQNPRHKITKRGQNVTFRCDPISEHNRLYWYRQTLGQGPEFLTYFQNEAQLEKSRLLSDRFSAERPKGSFSTLEIQRTEQGDSAMYLCASSLGGNKNIQYFGAGTRLSVL.

V usage is TRBV24-1 and J usage is TRBJ2-1, with 8 positions matching TRBD1. Per the germline V gene, CDR1 is KGHDR and CDR2 is SFDVKD. V dropped 4 bases and J dropped 7; count of bases not matched to a gene: 2. There are 13 residues in the CDR3. CDR3 sequence: CATSETGENEQFF. The CDR3 nucleotides are TGTGCCACCAGTGAGACAGGGGAGAATGAGCAGTTCTTC.

The chain couples TRBV19 to TRBJ2-1; TRBD2 is a possible D gene (6 bases). The CDR3 is 12 residues long. Germline V CDR1 and CDR2: LNHDA, SQIVND (reference sequence). Trimming took off 10 bases at V and 4 bases at J, with 11 bases between the two ends. This chain's CDR3 is CATLSGYNEQFF. The CDR3 DNA reads TGTGCCACCCTTAGCGGTTACAATGAGCAGTTCTTC.

The chain employs TRBV13 and TRBJ2-7; D is undetermined. The CDR3 covers 14 residues. CDR1 PRHDT and CDR2 FYEKMQ come from the germline V gene (reference sequence). Trimming pared 4 bases from V and 3 bases from J, leaving 13 bases between. The CDR3: CASSSGFPGYEQYF. The CDR3 DNA reads TGTGCCAGCAGCTCGGGTTTTCCCGGCTACGAGCAGTACTTC.

This sequence joins TRBV27 and TRBJ1-6, with unresolved D. Germline V gene data show CDR1 as MNHEY and CDR2 as SMNVEV (reference sequence). Trimming left V 5 bases short and J 7 bases short, with 6 bases between. This CDR3 has 12 amino acids. Written as DNA, the CDR3 is TGTGCCAGCAGTCTCCTAAATTCACCCCTCCACTTT. Its protein product is CASSLLNSPLHF.

The chain couples TRBV9 to TRBJ2-3; perhaps TRBD1 as D (6 bases). Per germline, CDR1 SGDLS and CDR2 YYNGEE. V was pared by 4 bases and J by 2 bases, with 8 bases between. CDR3 length: 13 residues. The CDR3 coding sequence is TGTGCCAGCAGCCAGGGGCACACAGATACGCAGTATTTT. Translating gives CASSQGHTDTQYF. The full variable domain, with the rest looked up from reference TRBV9 and TRBJ2-3, is DSGVTQTPKHLITATGQRVTLRCSPRSGDLSVYWYQQSLDQGLQFLIQYYNGEERAKGNILERFSAQQFPDLHSELNLSSLELGDSALYFCASSQGHTDTQYFGPGTRLTVL.

The genes are TRBV2 and TRBJ1-1, with D possibly TRBD1 on 6 matching bases. Trimming took off 4 bases at V and 1 base at J, with 10 bases between the two ends. The CDR3 loop spans 14 amino acids. Germline V gives CDR1 SNHLY, CDR2 FYNNEI. The DNA for the CDR3 is TGTGCCAGCAGTGTCCAGGGGCAGAACACTGAAGCTTTCTTT. Protein: CASSVQGQNTEAFF.

In this sample, this clone turned up a few times. The chain uses TRBV19 and TRBJ2-3; maybe TRBD2 (5 bases). CDR3 size: 15 residues. CDR1 and CDR2 (germline): LNHDA, SQIVND (reference sequence). Trimming left V 5 bases short and J 7 bases short, with 19 bases between. CDR3 loop: CASSVPAGSRNTQYF. The CDR3, as DNA: TGTGCCAGTAGTGTGCCGGCGGGCTCAAGGAATACGCAGTATTTT.

The J gene is TRBJ2-3, the V gene TRBV5-1, with D possibly being TRBD1 (6 bases). The germline V and J ends were trimmed by 3 bases and 4 bases, with 9 bases remaining between them. The length of the CDR3 is 13 residues. CDR1 is SGHRS and CDR2 is YFSETQ in the germline V gene. CDR3 sequence (DNA): TGCGCCAGCAGCTCACAGGGATCAGATACGCAGTATTTT. This codes for CASSSQGSDTQYF. The full variable domain, rest sourced from reference TRBV5-1 and TRBJ2-3, is KAGVTQTPRYLIKTRGQQVTLSCSPISGHRSVSWYQQTPGQGLQFLFEYFSETQRNKGNFPGRFSGRQFSNSRSEMNVSTLELGDSALYLCASSSQGSDTQYFGPGTRLTVL.

This chain links TRBV11-2 with TRBJ2-7; D perhaps matches TRBD2 (6 bases). The V and J ends lost 2 bases and 4 bases respectively, with 12 bases between them. This CDR3 has 14 amino acids. Germline V gives CDR1 SGHAT, CDR2 FQNNGV. DNA for the CDR3: TGTGCCAGCAGCTTACGCGGGACCGATTACGAGCAGTACTTC. This encodes CASSLRGTDYEQYF.

V gene TRBV25-1 combines with J gene TRBJ1-6; no firm D call. This CDR3 has 17 amino acids. CDR1 and CDR2 from the germline V gene are MGHDK and SYGVNS. V shed 5 bases and J shed 1 base, with 15 bases lying between them. The CDR3 nucleotides are TGTGCCAGCAGTCCGGGGAGACACTTTTCCTATAATTCACCCCTCCACTTT. This encodes CASSPGRHFSYNSPLHF.

The V call is TRBV12-3 or TRBV12-4, the J call TRBJ1-2; D is undetermined. V lost 6 bases to trimming and J lost 2 bases, with 4 bases between them. The CDR3 is made up of 11 amino acids. CDR3 nucleotides: TGTGCCAGCAGCCTAAACTATGGCTACACCTTC. Its translation: CASSLNYGYTF.

The chain is built from TRBV6-6 and TRBJ2-3; 9 bases map to TRBD1. Looked up from germline, CDR1 is MNHNY and CDR2 is SVGAGI (reference sequence). The CDR3 extends over 16 amino acids. V shed 7 bases, J shed 5 bases, and the junction held 13 bases outside the gene matches. CDR3 in amino acids: CASTLPRTGEGDTQYF. Here the CDR3 DNA reads TGTGCCAGCACCCTACCCCGGACAGGGGAAGGAGATACGCAGTATTTT.

The chain recombines TRBV12-1 with TRBJ1-2; the table's D call, TRBD1, was not checked against the DNA. TRBV12-1 is annotated as a pseudogene. The CDR3 consists of 11 residues. The CDR3 sequence: CATDRRYGYTF. The CDR3, as DNA: TGTGCCACCGACAGAAGGTATGGCTACACCTTC.